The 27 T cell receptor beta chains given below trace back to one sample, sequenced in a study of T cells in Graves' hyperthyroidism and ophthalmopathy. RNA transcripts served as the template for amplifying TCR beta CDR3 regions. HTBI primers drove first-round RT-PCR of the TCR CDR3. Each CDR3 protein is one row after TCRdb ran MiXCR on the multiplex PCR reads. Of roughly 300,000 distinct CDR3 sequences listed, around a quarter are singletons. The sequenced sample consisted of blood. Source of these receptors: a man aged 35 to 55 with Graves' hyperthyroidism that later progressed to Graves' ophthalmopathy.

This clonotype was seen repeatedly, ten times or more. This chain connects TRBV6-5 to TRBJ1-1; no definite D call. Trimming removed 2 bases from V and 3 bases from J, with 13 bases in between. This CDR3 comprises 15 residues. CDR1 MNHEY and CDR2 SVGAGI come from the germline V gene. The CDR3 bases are TGTGCCAGCAGTTACATTCCGGATATGGACACTGAAGCTTTCTTT. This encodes CASSYIPDMDTEAFF.

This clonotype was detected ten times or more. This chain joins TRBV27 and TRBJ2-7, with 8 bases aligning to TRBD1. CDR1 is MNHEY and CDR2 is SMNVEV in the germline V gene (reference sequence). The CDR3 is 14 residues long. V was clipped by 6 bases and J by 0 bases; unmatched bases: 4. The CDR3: CASSRTGNSYEQYF. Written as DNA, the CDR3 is TGTGCCAGCAGCCGGACAGGGAACTCCTACGAGCAGTACTTC.

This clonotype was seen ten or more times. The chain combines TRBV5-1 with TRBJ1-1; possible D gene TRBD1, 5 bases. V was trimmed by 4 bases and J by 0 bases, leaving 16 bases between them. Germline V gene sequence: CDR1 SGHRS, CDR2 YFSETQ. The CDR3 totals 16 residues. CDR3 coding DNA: TGCGCCAGCAGCCAGGGCTACAGGACCATGAACACTGAAGCTTTCTTT. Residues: CASSQGYRTMNTEAFF.

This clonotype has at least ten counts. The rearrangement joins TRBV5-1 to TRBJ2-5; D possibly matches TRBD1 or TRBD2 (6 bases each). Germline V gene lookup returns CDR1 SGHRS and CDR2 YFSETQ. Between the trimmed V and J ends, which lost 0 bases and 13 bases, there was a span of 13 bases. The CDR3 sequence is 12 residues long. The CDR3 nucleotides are TGCGCCAGCAGCTTGGATGGGGGGCCCAGGTACTTC. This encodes CASSLDGGPRYF.

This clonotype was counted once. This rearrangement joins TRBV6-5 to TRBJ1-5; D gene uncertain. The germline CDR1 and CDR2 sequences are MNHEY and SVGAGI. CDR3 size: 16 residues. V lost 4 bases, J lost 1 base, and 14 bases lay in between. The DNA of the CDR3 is TGTGCCAGCAGTTCTAAGTCCGGGATAAGCAATCAGCCCCAGCATTTT. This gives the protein CASSSKSGISNQPQHF.

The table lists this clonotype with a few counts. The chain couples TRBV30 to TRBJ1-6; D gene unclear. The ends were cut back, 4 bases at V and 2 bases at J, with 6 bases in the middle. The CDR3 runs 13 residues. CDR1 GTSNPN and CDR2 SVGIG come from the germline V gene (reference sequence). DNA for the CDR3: TGTGCCTGGACGTCGGCCTATAATTCACCCCTCCACTTT. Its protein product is CAWTSAYNSPLHF.

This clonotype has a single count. CDR3 sequence: CASSEGQGGQTEAFF. Here the CDR3 DNA reads TGTGCCAGCAGTGAGGGACAGGGTGGACAAACTGAAGCTTTCTTT. The gene calls are TRBV6-1 and TRBJ1-1; the match to TRBD1 covers 9 bases. Germline CDR1 MNHNS, CDR2 SASEGT. V was clipped by 3 bases and J by 5 bases; unmatched bases: 7. The CDR3 covers 15 residues.

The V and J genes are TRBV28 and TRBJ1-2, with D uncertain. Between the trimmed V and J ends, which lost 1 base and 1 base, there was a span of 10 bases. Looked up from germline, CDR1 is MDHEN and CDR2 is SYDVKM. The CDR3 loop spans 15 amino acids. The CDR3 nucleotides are TGTGCCAGCAGTTTATTTGCAGGAAGTAACTATGGCTACACCTTC. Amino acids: CASSLFAGSNYGYTF.

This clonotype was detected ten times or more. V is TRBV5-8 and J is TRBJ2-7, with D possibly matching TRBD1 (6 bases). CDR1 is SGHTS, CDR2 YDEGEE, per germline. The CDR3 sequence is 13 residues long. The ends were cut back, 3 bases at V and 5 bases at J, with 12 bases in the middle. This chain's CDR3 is CASSYDRYHEQYF. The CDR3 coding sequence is TGTGCCAGCAGCTACGACAGGTACCACGAGCAGTACTTC.

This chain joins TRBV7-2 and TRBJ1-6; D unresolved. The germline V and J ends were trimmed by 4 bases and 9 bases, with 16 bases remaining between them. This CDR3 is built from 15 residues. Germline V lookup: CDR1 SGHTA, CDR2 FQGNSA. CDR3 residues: CASSSLSGSLSPLHF. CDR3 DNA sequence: TGTGCCAGCAGCTCACTATCAGGTTCTCTTTCACCCCTCCACTTT.

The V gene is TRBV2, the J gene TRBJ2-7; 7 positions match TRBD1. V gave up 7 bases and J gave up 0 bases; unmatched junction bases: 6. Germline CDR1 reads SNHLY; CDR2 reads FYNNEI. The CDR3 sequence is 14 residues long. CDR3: CASIRDRSSYEQYF. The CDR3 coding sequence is TGTGCCAGCATTCGGGACAGAAGCTCCTACGAGCAGTACTTC.

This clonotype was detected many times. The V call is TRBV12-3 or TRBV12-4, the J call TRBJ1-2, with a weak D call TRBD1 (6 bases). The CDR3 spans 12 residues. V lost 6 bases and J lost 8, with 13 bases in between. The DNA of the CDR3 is TGTGCCAGCAGAACCGGGACACGAGGCTACACCTTC. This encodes CASRTGTRGYTF.

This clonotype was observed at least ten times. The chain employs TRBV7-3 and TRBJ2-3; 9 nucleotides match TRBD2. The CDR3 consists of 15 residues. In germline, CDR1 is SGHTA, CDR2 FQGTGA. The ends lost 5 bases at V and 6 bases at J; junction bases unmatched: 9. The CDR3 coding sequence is TGTGCCAGCAGCGTACGGACTAGCGCCCCGGATACGCAGTATTTT. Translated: CASSVRTSAPDTQYF.

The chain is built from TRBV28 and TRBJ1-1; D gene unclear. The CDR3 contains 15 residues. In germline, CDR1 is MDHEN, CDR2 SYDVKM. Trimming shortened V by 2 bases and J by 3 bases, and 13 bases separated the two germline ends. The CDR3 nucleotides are TGTGCCAGCAGTTTAGGAGGCAGGAGAGACACTGAAGCTTTCTTT. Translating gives CASSLGGRRDTEAFF.

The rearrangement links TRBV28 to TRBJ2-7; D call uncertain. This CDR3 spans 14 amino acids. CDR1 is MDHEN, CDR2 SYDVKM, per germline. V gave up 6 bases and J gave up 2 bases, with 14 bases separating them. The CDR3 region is CASRGSVETYEQYF. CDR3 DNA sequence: TGTGCCAGCAGGGGGTCAGTAGAAACCTACGAGCAGTACTTC. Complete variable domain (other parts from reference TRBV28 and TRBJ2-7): DVKVTQSSRYLVKRTGEKVFLECVQDMDHENMFWYRQDPGLGLRLIYFSYDVKMKEKGDIPEGYSVSREKKERFSLILESASTNQTSMYLCASRGSVETYEQYFGPGTRLTVT.

The CDR3 DNA reads as TGCAGTGCCTTGGACAGGGGAAACACCGGGGAGCTGTTTTTT. The encoded protein is CSALDRGNTGELFF. The chain joins TRBV20-1 to TRBJ2-2; 9 bases agree with TRBD1. In germline, CDR1 is DFQATT, CDR2 SNEGSKA (reference sequence). V lost 6 bases and J lost 2; bases outside the gene matches: 4. The CDR3 loop spans 14 amino acids.

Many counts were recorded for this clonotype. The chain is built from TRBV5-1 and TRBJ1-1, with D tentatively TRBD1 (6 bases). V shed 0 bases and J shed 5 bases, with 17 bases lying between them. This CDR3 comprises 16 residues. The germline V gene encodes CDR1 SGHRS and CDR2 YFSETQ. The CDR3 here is CASSLEPGAARTEAFF. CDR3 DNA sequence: TGCGCCAGCAGCTTGGAACCAGGGGCGGCCCGAACTGAAGCTTTCTTT.

The chain's CDR3 is CASSQVGQGGEQYF. CDR3 DNA sequence: TGTGCCAGCAGCCAGGTGGGACAGGGTGGCGAGCAGTACTTC. The V and J genes are TRBV6-1 and TRBJ2-7, with TRBD1 identical over 9 bases. The CDR3 extends over 14 amino acids. The V and J ends lost 6 bases and 6 bases, in that order; junction bases with no gene match: 9. The germline gives CDR1 MNHNS, CDR2 SASEGT.

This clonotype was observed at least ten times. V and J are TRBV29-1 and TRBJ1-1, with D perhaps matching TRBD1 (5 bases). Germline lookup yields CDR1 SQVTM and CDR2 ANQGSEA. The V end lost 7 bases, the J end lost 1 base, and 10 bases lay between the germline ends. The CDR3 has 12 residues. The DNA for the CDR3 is TGCAGCGCCAGGACATCGAACACTGAAGCTTTCTTT. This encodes CSARTSNTEAFF.

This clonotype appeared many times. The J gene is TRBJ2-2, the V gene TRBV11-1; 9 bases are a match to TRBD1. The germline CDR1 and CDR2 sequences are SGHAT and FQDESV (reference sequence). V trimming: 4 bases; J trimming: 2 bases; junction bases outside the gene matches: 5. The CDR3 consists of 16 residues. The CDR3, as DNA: TGTGCCAGCAGCTACCGGACAGGGGTAAACACCGGGGAGCTGTTTTTT. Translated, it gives CASSYRTGVNTGELFF. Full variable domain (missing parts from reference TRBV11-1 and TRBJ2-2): EAEVAQSPRYKITEKSQAVAFWCDPISGHATLYWYRQILGQGPELLVQFQDESVVDDSQLPKDRFSAERLKGVDSTLKIQPAELGDSAMYLCASSYRTGVNTGELFFGEGSRLTVL.

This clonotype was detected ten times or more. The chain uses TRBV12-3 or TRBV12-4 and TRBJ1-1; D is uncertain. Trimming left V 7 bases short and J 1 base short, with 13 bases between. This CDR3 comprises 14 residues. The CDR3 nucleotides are TGTGCCAGCATAACCGGGCGGAGGAACACTGAAGCTTTCTTT. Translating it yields CASITGRRNTEAFF.

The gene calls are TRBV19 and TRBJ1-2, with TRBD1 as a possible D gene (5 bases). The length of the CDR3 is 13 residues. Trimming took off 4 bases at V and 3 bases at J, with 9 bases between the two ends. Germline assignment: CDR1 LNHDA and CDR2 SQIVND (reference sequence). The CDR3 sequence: CASSTSTDYGYTF. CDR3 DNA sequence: TGTGCCAGTAGTACCTCGACAGACTATGGCTACACCTTC.

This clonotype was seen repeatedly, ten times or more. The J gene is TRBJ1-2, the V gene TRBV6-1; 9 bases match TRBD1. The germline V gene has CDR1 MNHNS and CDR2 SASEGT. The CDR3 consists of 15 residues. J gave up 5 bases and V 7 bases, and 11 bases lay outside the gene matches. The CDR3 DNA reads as TGTGCCAGCATTGCCTCTACCGGGACAGGGTATGGCTACACCTTC. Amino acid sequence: CASIASTGTGYGYTF.

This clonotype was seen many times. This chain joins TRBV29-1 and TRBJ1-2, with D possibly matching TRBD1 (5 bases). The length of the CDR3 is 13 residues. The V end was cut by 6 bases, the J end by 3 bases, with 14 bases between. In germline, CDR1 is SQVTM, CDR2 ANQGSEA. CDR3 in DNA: TGCAGCGTCAGGGTTCCAGCCGACTATGGCTACACCTTC. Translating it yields CSVRVPADYGYTF.

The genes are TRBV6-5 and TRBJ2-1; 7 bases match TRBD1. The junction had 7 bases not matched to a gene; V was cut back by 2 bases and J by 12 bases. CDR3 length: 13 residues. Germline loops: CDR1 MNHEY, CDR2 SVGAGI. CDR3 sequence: CASSYGDSQPQFF. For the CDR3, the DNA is TGTGCCAGCAGTTACGGGGACAGCCAGCCGCAGTTCTTC.

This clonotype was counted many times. CDR3 amino acids: CASSRSPHLAFF. As DNA, the CDR3 is TGTGCCAGCAGCCGTTCCCCACACCTGGCTTTCTTT. The V and J genes are TRBV11-2 and TRBJ1-1, with no clear D. V was shortened by 5 bases and J by 11 bases, with 15 bases between the two germline ends. Germline V gene lookup returns CDR1 SGHAT and CDR2 FQNNGV. The CDR3 has 12 amino acids.

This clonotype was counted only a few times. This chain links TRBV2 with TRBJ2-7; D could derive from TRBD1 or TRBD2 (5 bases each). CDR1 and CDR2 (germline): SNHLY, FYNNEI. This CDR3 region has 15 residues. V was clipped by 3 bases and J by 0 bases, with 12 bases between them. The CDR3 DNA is TGTGCCAGCAGTGATTATGGGACGGGCTCCTACGAGCAGTACTTC. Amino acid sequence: CASSDYGTGSYEQYF.